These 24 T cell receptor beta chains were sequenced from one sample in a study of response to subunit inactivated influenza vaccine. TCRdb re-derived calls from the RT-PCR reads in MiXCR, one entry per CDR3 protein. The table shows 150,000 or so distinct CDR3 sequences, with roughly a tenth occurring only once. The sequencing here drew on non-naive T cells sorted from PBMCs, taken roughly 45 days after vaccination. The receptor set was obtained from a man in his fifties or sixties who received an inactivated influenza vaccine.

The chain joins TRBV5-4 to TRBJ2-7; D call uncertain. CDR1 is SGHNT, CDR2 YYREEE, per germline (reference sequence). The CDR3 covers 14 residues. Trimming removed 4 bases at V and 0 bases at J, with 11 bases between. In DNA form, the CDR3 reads TGTGCCAGCAGCCCCTTAGGCGGCTCCTACGAGCAGTACTTC. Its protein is CASSPLGGSYEQYF.

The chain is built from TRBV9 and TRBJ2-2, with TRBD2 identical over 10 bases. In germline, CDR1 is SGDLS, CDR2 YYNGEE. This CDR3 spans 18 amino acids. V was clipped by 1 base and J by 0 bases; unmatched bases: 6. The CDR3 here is CASSVPGTSVTNTGELFF. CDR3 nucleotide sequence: TGTGCCAGCAGCGTACCGGGGACTAGCGTTACGAACACCGGGGAGCTGTTTTTT. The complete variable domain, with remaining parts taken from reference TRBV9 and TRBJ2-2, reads DSGVTQTPKHLITATGQRVTLRCSPRSGDLSVYWYQQSLDQGLQFLIQYYNGEERAKGNILERFSAQQFPDLHSELNLSSLELGDSALYFCASSVPGTSVTNTGELFFGEGSRLTVL.

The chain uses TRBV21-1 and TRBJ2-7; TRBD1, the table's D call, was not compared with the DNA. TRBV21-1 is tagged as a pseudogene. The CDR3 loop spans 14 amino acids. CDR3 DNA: TGTGCCAGCAGCCTCCGGACAGGGACCCGAGAGCAGTACTTC. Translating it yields CASSLRTGTREQYF.

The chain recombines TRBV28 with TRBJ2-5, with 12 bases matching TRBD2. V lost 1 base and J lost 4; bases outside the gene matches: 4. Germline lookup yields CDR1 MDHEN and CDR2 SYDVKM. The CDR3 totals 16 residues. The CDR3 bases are TGTGCCAGCAGTTTATTGGAACTAGCGGGAGGAGAGACCCAGTACTTC. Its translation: CASSLLELAGGETQYF. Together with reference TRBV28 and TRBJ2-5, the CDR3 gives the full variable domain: DVKVTQSSRYLVKRTGEKVFLECVQDMDHENMFWYRQDPGLGLRLIYFSYDVKMKEKGDIPEGYSVSREKKERFSLILESASTNQTSMYLCASSLLELAGGETQYFGPGTRLLVL.

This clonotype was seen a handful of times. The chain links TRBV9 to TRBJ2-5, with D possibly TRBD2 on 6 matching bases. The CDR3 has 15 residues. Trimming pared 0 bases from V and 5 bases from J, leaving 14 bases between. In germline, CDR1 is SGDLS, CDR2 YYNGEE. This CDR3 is CASSVGLSGRETQYF. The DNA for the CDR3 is TGTGCCAGCAGCGTAGGTTTGTCAGGGAGGGAGACCCAGTACTTC.

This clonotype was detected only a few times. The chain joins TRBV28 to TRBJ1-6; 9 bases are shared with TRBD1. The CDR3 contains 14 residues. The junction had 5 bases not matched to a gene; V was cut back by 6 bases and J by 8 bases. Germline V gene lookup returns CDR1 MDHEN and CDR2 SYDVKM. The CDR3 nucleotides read TGTGCCAGCAGATCCGGGACAGGGTATTCACCCCTCCACTTT. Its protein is CASRSGTGYSPLHF. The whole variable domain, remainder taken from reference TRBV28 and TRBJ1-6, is DVKVTQSSRYLVKRTGEKVFLECVQDMDHENMFWYRQDPGLGLRLIYFSYDVKMKEKGDIPEGYSVSREKKERFSLILESASTNQTSMYLCASRSGTGYSPLHFGNGTRLTVT.

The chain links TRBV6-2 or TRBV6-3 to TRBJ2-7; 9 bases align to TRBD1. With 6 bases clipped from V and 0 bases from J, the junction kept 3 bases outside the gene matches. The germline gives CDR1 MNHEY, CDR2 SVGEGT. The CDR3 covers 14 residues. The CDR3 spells CASSRDRASYEQYF. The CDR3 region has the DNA TGTGCCAGCAGCCGGGACAGGGCCTCCTACGAGCAGTACTTC.

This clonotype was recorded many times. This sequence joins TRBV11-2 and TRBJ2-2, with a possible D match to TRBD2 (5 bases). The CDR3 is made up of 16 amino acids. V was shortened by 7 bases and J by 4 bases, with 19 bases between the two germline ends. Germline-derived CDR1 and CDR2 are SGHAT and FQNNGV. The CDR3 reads CASTPTSGYGTGELFF. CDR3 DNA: TGTGCCAGCACCCCGACGTCGGGGTACGGCACCGGGGAGCTGTTTTTT.

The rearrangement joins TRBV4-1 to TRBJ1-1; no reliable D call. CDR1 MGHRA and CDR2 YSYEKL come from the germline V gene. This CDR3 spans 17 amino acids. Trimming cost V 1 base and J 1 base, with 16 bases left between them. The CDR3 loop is CASSQGRLGSRNTEAFF. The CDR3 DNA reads TGCGCCAGCAGCCAAGGCCGCCTAGGCAGTAGGAACACTGAAGCTTTCTTT.

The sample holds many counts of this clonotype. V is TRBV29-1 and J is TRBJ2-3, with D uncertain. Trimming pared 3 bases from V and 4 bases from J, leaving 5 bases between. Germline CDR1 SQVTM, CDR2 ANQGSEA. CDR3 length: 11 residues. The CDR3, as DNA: TGCAGCGTTGATAGTGCAGATACGCAGTATTTT. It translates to CSVDSADTQYF.

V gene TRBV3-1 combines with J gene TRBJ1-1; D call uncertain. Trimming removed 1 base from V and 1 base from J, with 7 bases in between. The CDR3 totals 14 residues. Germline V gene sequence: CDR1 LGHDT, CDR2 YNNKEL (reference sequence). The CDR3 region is CASSQVRGNTEAFF. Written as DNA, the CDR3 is TGTGCCAGCAGCCAAGTTCGGGGGAACACTGAAGCTTTCTTT.

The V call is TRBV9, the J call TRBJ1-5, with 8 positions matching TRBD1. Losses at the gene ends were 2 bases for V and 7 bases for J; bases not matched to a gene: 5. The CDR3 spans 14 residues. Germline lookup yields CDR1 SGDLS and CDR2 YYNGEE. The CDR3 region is CASSVGQGSQPQHF. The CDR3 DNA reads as TGTGCCAGCAGCGTTGGACAGGGAAGCCAGCCCCAGCATTTT.

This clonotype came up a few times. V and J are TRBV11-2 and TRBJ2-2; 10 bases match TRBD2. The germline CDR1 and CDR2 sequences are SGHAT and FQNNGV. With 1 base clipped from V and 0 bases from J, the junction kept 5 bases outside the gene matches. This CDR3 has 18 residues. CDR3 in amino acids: CASSLGPSGRANTGELFF. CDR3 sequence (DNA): TGTGCCAGCAGCTTAGGCCCTAGCGGGAGAGCGAACACCGGGGAGCTGTTTTTT. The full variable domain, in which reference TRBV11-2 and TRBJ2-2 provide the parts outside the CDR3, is EAGVAQSPRYKIIEKRQSVAFWCNPISGHATLYWYQQILGQGPKLLIQFQNNGVVDDSQLPKDRFSAERLKGVDSTLKIQPAKLEDSAVYLCASSLGPSGRANTGELFFGEGSRLTVL.

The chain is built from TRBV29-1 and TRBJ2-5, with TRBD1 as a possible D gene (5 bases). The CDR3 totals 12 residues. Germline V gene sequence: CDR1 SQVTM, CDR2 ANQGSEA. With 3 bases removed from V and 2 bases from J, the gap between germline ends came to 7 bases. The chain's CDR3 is CSVDDRQETQYF. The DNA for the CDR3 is TGCAGCGTTGATGACAGACAAGAGACCCAGTACTTC.

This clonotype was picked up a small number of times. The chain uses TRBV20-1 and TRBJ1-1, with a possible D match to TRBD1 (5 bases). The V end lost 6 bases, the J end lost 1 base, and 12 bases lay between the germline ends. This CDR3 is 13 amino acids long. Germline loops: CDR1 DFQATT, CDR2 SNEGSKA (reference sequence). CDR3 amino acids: CSAVRGTNTEAFF. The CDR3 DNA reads TGCAGTGCCGTTAGGGGAACGAACACTGAAGCTTTCTTT.

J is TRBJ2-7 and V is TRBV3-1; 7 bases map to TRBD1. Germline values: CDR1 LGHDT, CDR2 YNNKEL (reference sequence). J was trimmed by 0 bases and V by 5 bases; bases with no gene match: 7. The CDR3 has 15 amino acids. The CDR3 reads CASSDGQVLSYEQYF. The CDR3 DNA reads TGTGCCAGCAGCGACGGACAGGTCCTCTCCTACGAGCAGTACTTC.

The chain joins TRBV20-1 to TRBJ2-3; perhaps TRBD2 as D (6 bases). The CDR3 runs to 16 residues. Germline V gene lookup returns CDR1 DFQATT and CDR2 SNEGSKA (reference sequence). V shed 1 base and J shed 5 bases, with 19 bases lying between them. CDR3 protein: CSARAPPVMGGDTQYF. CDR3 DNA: TGCAGTGCTAGAGCCCCCCCCGTAATGGGGGGAGATACGCAGTATTTT.

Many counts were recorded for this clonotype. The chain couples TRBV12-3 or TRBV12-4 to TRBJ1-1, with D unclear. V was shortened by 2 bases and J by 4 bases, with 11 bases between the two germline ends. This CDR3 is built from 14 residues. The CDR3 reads CASSLSSGSTEAFF. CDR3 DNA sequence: TGTGCCAGCAGTTTATCGTCGGGGTCCACTGAAGCTTTCTTT.

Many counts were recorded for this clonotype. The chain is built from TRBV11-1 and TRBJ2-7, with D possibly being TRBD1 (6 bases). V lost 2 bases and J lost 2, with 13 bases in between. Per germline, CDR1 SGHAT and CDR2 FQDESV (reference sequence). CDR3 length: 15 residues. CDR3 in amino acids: CASSLSGGEPYEQYF. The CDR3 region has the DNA TGTGCCAGCAGCTTAAGTGGGGGCGAGCCCTACGAGCAGTACTTC.

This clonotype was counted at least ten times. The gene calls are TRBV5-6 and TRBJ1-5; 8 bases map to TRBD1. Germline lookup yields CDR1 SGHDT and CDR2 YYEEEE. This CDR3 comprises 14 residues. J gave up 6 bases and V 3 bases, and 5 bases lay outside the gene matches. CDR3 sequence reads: CASSYRQGIQPQHF. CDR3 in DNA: TGTGCCAGCAGCTACCGACAGGGGATTCAGCCCCAGCATTTT.

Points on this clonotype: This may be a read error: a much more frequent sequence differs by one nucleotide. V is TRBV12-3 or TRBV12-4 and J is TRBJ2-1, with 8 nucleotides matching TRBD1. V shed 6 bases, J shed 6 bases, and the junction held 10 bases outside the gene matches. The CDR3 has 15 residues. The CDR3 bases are TGTGCCAGCAGGCTGGACAGGGACGGGTGCAATGAGCAGTTCTTC. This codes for CASRLDRDGCNEQFF.

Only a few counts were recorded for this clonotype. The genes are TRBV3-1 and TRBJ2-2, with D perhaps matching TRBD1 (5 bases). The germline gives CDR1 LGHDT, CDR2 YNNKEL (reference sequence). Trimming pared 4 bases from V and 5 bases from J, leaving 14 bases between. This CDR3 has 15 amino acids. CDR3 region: CASSRVRGPTGELFF. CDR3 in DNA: TGTGCCAGCAGCCGAGTTAGGGGTCCAACCGGGGAGCTGTTTTTT.

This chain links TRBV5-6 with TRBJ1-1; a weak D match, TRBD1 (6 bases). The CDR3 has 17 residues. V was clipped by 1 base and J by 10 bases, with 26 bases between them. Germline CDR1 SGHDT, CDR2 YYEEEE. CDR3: CASSLSPGEVTEGGAFF. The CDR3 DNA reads TGTGCCAGCAGCTTGTCCCCTGGGGAGGTCACAGAGGGGGGAGCTTTCTTT. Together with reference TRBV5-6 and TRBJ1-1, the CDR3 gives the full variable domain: DAGVTQSPTHLIKTRGQQVTLRCSPKSGHDTVSWYQQALGQGPQFIFQYYEEEERQRGNFPDRFSGHQFPNYSSELNVNALLLGDSALYLCASSLSPGEVTEGGAFFGQGTRLTVV.

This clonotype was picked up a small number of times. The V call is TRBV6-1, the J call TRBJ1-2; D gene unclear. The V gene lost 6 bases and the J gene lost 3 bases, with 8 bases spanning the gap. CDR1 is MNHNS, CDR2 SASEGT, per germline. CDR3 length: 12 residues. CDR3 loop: CASSWGDYGYTF. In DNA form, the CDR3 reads TGTGCCAGCAGCTGGGGAGACTATGGCTACACCTTC.